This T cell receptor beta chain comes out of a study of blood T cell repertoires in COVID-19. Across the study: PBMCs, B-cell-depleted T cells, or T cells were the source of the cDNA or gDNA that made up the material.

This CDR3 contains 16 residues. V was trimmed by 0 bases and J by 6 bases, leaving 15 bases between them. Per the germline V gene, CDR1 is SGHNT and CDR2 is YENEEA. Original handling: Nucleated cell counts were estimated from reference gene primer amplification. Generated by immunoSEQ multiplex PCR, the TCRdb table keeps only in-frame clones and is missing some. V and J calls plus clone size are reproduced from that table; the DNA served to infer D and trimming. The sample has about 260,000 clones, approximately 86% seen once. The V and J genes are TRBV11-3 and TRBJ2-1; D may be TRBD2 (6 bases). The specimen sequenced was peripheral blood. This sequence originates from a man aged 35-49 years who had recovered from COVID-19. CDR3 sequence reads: CASSLDVGGAGNEQFF. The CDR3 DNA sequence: TGTGCCAGCAGCTTAGATGTTGGGGGAGCGGGCAATGAGCAGTTCTTC.